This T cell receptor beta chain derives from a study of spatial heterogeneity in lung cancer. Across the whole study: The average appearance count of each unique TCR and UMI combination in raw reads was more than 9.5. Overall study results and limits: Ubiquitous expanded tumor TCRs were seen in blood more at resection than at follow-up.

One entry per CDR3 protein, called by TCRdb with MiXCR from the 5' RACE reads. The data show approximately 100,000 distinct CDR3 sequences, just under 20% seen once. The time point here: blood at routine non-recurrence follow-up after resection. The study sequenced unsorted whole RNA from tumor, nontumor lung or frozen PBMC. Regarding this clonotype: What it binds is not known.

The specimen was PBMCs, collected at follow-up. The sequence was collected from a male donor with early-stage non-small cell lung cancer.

CDR3 loop: CATSDLQEISGTQYF. CDR3 DNA: TGTGCCACCAGTGATTTGCAAGAAATATCGGGGACCCAGTACTTC. The chain joins TRBV24-1 to TRBJ2-5; the D is unclear. Germline loops: CDR1 KGHDR, CDR2 SFDVKD. V was shortened by 0 bases and J by 7 bases, with 14 bases between the two germline ends. The CDR3 contains 15 residues.